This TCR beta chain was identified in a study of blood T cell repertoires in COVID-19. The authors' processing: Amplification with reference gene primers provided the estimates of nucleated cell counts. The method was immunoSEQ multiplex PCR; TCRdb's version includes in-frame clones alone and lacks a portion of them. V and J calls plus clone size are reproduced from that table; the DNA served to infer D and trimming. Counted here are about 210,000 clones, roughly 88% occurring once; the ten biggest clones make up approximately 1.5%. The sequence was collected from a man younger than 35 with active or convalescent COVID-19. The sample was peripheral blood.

In DNA, the CDR3 is TGTGCCAGCAGTTTGCGAGAGGCCTACGAGCAGTACTTC. As protein: CASSLREAYEQYF. This rearrangement joins TRBV27 to TRBJ2-7; unclear D gene. From germline, CDR1 is MNHEY and CDR2 SMNVEV (reference sequence). The CDR3 covers 13 residues. V was pared by 3 bases and J by 2 bases, with 8 bases between.